Each of the 5 T cell receptor beta chains below was sequenced from the same sample in a study of blood T cell repertoires in COVID-19. This table comes from immunoSEQ multiplex PCR, and its TCRdb copy is limited to in-frame clones, with some not included. The table has about 230,000 clones, 84% seen once; the top ten hold about 1.4%. Sequences were obtained from peripheral blood. These receptors were obtained from a woman in her 40s who had recovered from COVID-19.

V is TRBV6-6 and J is TRBJ1-6, with D perhaps matching TRBD1 (5 bases). The CDR3 sequence is 14 residues long. Germline values: CDR1 MNHNY, CDR2 SVGAGI (reference sequence). V lost 5 bases and J lost 5, with 10 bases in between. The CDR3 DNA reads TGTGCCAGCAGTACGACAGTTGATAATTCACCCCTCCACTTT. Amino acids: CASSTTVDNSPLHF.

The sample holds a few counts of this clone. V and J are TRBV6-6 and TRBJ1-2, with a weak D call TRBD1 (5 bases). The V end was cut by 0 bases, the J end by 7 bases, with 15 bases between. Germline values: CDR1 MNHNY, CDR2 SVGAGI (reference sequence). The CDR3 spans 15 residues. The CDR3 region has the DNA TGTGCCAGCAGTTACTCGATGGGGGGACGTAGTGGCTACACCTTC. Translation: CASSYSMGGRSGYTF.

The chain uses TRBV5-1 and TRBJ2-5, with D possibly matching TRBD1 (5 bases). Between the trimmed V and J ends, which lost 4 bases and 5 bases, there was a span of 21 bases. The length of the CDR3 is 16 residues. The germline V gene encodes CDR1 SGHRS and CDR2 YFSETQ. The DNA for the CDR3 is TGCGCCAGCAGCGCCGGAGAGCAGGGCCTCACCGAGACCCAGTACTTC. This gives the protein CASSAGEQGLTETQYF.

V gene TRBV5-1 combines with J gene TRBJ1-2; 9 bases are shared with TRBD1. Trimming at V came to 5 bases and at J to 5 bases, leaving 10 bases not matched to a gene. The CDR3 sequence is 15 residues long. The germline CDR1 and CDR2 sequences are SGHRS and YFSETQ. CDR3 nucleotide sequence: TGCGCCAGCAGGACCCCGGGACAGGGAATATATGGCTACACCTTC. Protein product: CASRTPGQGIYGYTF.

The chain is built from TRBV10-3 and TRBJ1-6; D is possibly TRBD1 (5 bases). The germline V and J ends were trimmed by 2 bases and 8 bases, with 10 bases remaining between them. Per the germline V gene, CDR1 is ENHRY and CDR2 is SYGVKD. This CDR3 has 14 amino acids. The CDR3 is CAISERGMDSPLHF. The CDR3 region has the DNA TGTGCCATCAGTGAGCGGGGGATGGATTCACCCCTCCACTTT.